These 32 T cell receptor beta chains share one sample of origin, sequenced in a study of control samples from healthy donors and cancer patients. Only in-frame clones appear in the TCRdb table, and some are missing; sequencing was by immunoSEQ multiplex PCR. The sample records under 30,000 clones, around 80% being singletons. Sequencing used PBMCs. All receptors come from a man in his 60s with head and neck cancer.

This clone was found once. The chain recombines TRBV7-9 with TRBJ2-2; D is uncertain. The V end was cut by 7 bases, the J end by 2 bases, with 14 bases between. This CDR3 has 15 residues. CDR1 SEHNR and CDR2 FQNEAQ come from the germline V gene (reference sequence). The CDR3 DNA reads as TGTGCCAGCACCAAGCCCCGGGTTAACACCGGGGAGCTGTTTTTT. Its translation is CASTKPRVNTGELFF.

This clone was seen only a few times. CDR3 DNA: TGTGCCAGCAGCCAAGGTATACAGGGGATGAACACTGAAGCTTTCTTT. Translation: CASSQGIQGMNTEAFF. The chain has TRBV4-2 and TRBJ1-1; 7 bases are a match to TRBD1. The V gene's germline CDR1 is LGHNA and CDR2 YNFKEQ. This CDR3 has 16 residues. V was clipped by 1 base and J by 0 bases; unmatched bases: 5.

J is TRBJ1-1 and V is TRBV5-4; D possibly corresponds to TRBD1 (5 bases). V was pared by 6 bases and J by 1 base, with 13 bases between. The germline V gene encodes CDR1 SGHNT and CDR2 YYREEE (reference sequence). The CDR3 sequence is 14 residues long. In DNA form, the CDR3 reads TGTGCCAGCACCTGGGCAGGGACGAACACTGAAGCTTTCTTT. Translation: CASTWAGTNTEAFF.

The chain recombines TRBV12-5 with TRBJ2-1; 11 positions agree with TRBD2. Germline V lookup: CDR1 LGHNT, CDR2 FRNRAP. The J segment lost 8 bases and the V segment lost 6 bases, leaving 12 bases of the junction unmatched. The CDR3 has 16 residues. CDR3 loop: CASGLEASGRLDEQFF. The DNA for the CDR3 is TGTGCTAGTGGACTCGAAGCTAGCGGGAGGTTAGATGAGCAGTTCTTC.

The chain has TRBV28 and TRBJ1-6; D unclear. The CDR3 length is 17 residues. V was cut by 1 base and J by 6 bases, with 16 bases left in between. CDR1 is MDHEN, CDR2 SYDVKM, per germline. CDR3 in DNA: TGTGCCAGCAGTTTATCGTCGTTTAAAATTGGTAATTCACCCCTCCACTTT. It translates to CASSLSSFKIGNSPLHF.

This sequence joins TRBV11-2 and TRBJ2-1; 10 bases are a match to TRBD2. With V trimmed by 2 bases and J by 3 bases, 1 base remained unmatched. The CDR3 has 15 amino acids. Germline loops: CDR1 SGHAT, CDR2 FQNNGV. CDR3 coding DNA: TGTGCCAGCAGCTTATCTAGCGGGGGCTACAATGAGCAGTTCTTC. Encoded protein: CASSLSSGGYNEQFF. The full variable domain, with the rest looked up from reference TRBV11-2 and TRBJ2-1, is EAGVAQSPRYKIIEKRQSVAFWCNPISGHATLYWYQQILGQGPKLLIQFQNNGVVDDSQLPKDRFSAERLKGVDSTLKIQPAKLEDSAVYLCASSLSSGGYNEQFFGPGTRLTVL.

This rearrangement joins TRBV5-4 to TRBJ2-7; 8 positions match TRBD1. Germline lookup yields CDR1 SGHNT and CDR2 YYREEE (reference sequence). This CDR3 is built from 14 residues. Trimming at V came to 3 bases and at J to 3 bases, leaving 5 bases not matched to a gene. This CDR3 reads CASSSPGQDYEQYF. CDR3 bases: TGTGCCAGCAGCTCCCCGGGACAGGACTACGAGCAGTACTTC.

This clone has a single count. The chain carries TRBV2 and TRBJ1-1; D gene unclear. The CDR3 totals 15 residues. CDR1 and CDR2 from the germline V gene are SNHLY and FYNNEI. V lost 7 bases, J lost 0 bases, and 15 bases lay in between. For the CDR3, the DNA is TGTGCCAGCAAGATTTCAGCAGTTTTGAACACTGAAGCTTTCTTT. As protein: CASKISAVLNTEAFF.

The chain links TRBV5-1 to TRBJ2-3; D is uncertain. CDR1 is SGHRS and CDR2 is YFSETQ in the germline V gene. This CDR3 is 13 amino acids long. V was clipped by 4 bases and J by 5 bases, with 11 bases between them. CDR3 sequence: CASSLTHGDTQYF. CDR3 DNA sequence: TGCGCCAGCAGCCTGACACACGGAGATACGCAGTATTTT.

This clone has only one observation. The V gene is TRBV6-6, the J gene TRBJ2-5; possible D gene TRBD1, 6 bases. From germline, CDR1 is MNHNY and CDR2 SVGAGI (reference sequence). The germline V and J ends were trimmed by 2 bases and 1 base, with 8 bases remaining between them. This CDR3 spans 14 amino acids. The chain's CDR3 is CASSYGTRQETQYF. The CDR3 nucleotides read TGTGCCAGCAGTTACGGGACACGCCAAGAGACCCAGTACTTC.

To note about this clone: Distinct nucleotide sequences in the sample also encode this CDR3. The chain recombines TRBV3-1 (or the pseudogene TRBV3-2) with TRBJ2-7, with TRBD2 identical over 7 bases. The germline CDR1 and CDR2 sequences are LGHDT and YNNKEL (reference sequence). Germline trimming cut 11 bases from V and 5 bases from J; bases unmatched to any gene: 9. The length of the CDR3 is 12 residues. Written as DNA, the CDR3 is TGTGCCGCGGGGGAGGGTTTCCACGAGCAGTACTTC. This codes for CAAGEGFHEQYF.

The CDR3 loop reads CASSQTARGEQYF. CDR3 nucleotide sequence: TGCGCCAGCAGCCAAACAGCGAGAGGCGAGCAGTACTTC. The chain links TRBV4-1 to TRBJ2-7; D ambiguous. The CDR3 has 13 amino acids. The germline V gene has CDR1 MGHRA and CDR2 YSYEKL. V was pared by 2 bases and J by 6 bases, with 11 bases between.

The CDR3 reads CAISESGSQPQHF. The CDR3 DNA reads TGTGCCATCAGTGAGTCTGGGAGCCAGCCCCAGCATTTT. The chain combines TRBV10-3 with TRBJ1-5; D gene uncertain. Trimming removed 0 bases from V and 7 bases from J, with 7 bases in between. This CDR3 contains 13 residues. Per the germline V gene, CDR1 is ENHRY and CDR2 is SYGVKD.

J is TRBJ2-2 and V is TRBV19, with 7 bases aligning to TRBD1. The V segment lost 6 bases and the J segment 0 bases; nucleotides outside the gene matches: 7. Germline V CDR1 and CDR2: LNHDA, SQIVND (reference sequence). The CDR3 is made up of 16 amino acids. The CDR3 bases are TGTGCCAGTAGGCGATCCGGGACAGCGAACACCGGGGAGCTGTTTTTT. It yields the protein CASRRSGTANTGELFF.

In this sample, this clone turned up once. This chain connects TRBV2 to TRBJ1-1; no clear D gene. CDR1 is SNHLY, CDR2 FYNNEI, per germline. The V end was cut by 5 bases, the J end by 0 bases, with 10 bases between. The CDR3 loop spans 14 amino acids. The CDR3 loop is CASSSQPMNTEAFF. The CDR3 DNA reads as TGTGCCAGCAGTTCACAGCCCATGAACACTGAAGCTTTCTTT.

This chain links TRBV28 with TRBJ2-3; a weak D match, TRBD2 (5 bases). Germline CDR1 reads MDHEN; CDR2 reads SYDVKM. The CDR3 length is 15 residues. The V gene lost 3 bases and the J gene lost 3 bases, with 13 bases spanning the gap. This chain's CDR3 is CASSFVGGITDTQYF. CDR3 sequence (DNA): TGTGCCAGCAGTTTCGTAGGAGGAATTACAGATACGCAGTATTTT.

The chain is built from TRBV27 and TRBJ1-6; D perhaps matches TRBD1 (6 bases). V lost 6 bases, J lost 9 bases, and 15 bases lay in between. The CDR3 consists of 14 residues. Germline-derived CDR1 and CDR2 are MNHEY and SMNVEV (reference sequence). As DNA, the CDR3 is TGTGCCAGCAGCGCGGGGGGGGCTTTTTCACCCCTCCACTTT. Translation gives CASSAGGAFSPLHF.

In its sample, this clone was seen a few times. The chain links TRBV4-1 to TRBJ1-5; 7 bases agree with TRBD1. V shed 4 bases, J shed 2 bases, and the junction held 5 bases outside the gene matches. The germline V gene has CDR1 MGHRA and CDR2 YSYEKL. This CDR3 contains 15 residues. The CDR3 here is CASSPQGVGNQPQHF. The CDR3 DNA follows: TGCGCCAGCAGCCCCCAGGGGGTAGGCAATCAGCCCCAGCATTTT.

This chain uses TRBV5-1 with TRBJ2-7, with a weak D call TRBD1 (7 bases). This CDR3 has 16 amino acids. Germline CDR1 is SGHRS and CDR2 is YFSETQ. V gave up 4 bases and J gave up 9 bases, with 26 bases separating them. The CDR3 protein is CASSPGGTDLLVSQYF. The CDR3 DNA sequence: TGCGCCAGCAGCCCCGGCGGGACAGATCTTTTGGTCTCGCAGTACTTC. The full variable domain, rest sourced from reference TRBV5-1 and TRBJ2-7, is KAGVTQTPRYLIKTRGQQVTLSCSPISGHRSVSWYQQTPGQGLQFLFEYFSETQRNKGNFPGRFSGRQFSNSRSEMNVSTLELGDSALYLCASSPGGTDLLVSQYFGPGTRLTVT.

Here the CDR3 DNA reads TGTGCCAGCAGTGAACGTGGACAGGTAGGGCAGCCCCAGCATTTT. Amino acids: CASSERGQVGQPQHF. This chain uses TRBV6-1 with TRBJ1-5; 7 bases align to TRBD1. Trimming removed 2 bases from V and 7 bases from J; junction bases left unmatched: 8. Germline CDR1 is MNHNS and CDR2 is SASEGT. The CDR3 covers 15 residues.

This sequence joins TRBV6-2 or TRBV6-3 and TRBJ2-5, with 7 positions matching TRBD2. CDR1 is MNHEY, CDR2 SVGEGT, per germline. This CDR3 contains 14 residues. With 6 bases clipped from V and 4 bases from J, the junction kept 8 bases outside the gene matches. This CDR3 reads CASSWRELGETQYF. CDR3 in DNA: TGTGCCAGCAGCTGGCGGGAGCTCGGAGAGACCCAGTACTTC.

This rearrangement joins TRBV9 to TRBJ2-6, with D possibly TRBD1 on 6 matching bases. The CDR3 consists of 16 residues. Trimming shortened V by 3 bases and J by 4 bases, and 14 bases separated the two germline ends. Germline V lookup: CDR1 SGDLS, CDR2 YYNGEE. CDR3 residues: CASSATGLYGANVLTF. CDR3 nucleotides: TGTGCCAGCAGCGCTACAGGGCTATACGGGGCCAACGTCCTGACTTTC.

This clone has a handful of counts. The J gene is TRBJ2-5, the V gene TRBV10-3, with D perhaps being TRBD1 or TRBD2 (5 bases each). Germline-derived CDR1 and CDR2 are ENHRY and SYGVKD. The V end was cut by 10 bases, the J end by 3 bases, with 12 bases between. CDR3 length: 12 residues. The CDR3: CATSGTEETQYF. The DNA of the CDR3 is TGTGCCACCTCCGGGACCGAAGAGACCCAGTACTTC.

The rearrangement joins TRBV28 to TRBJ2-7, with D possibly being TRBD1 (6 bases). The germline CDR1 and CDR2 sequences are MDHEN and SYDVKM. The CDR3 has 12 residues. V shed 9 bases and J shed 2 bases, with 11 bases lying between them. The DNA for the CDR3 is TGTGCCAGTACAGGGCTCGCCTACGAGCAGTACTTC. Residues: CASTGLAYEQYF. Full variable domain (remainder filled in from reference TRBV28 and TRBJ2-7): DVKVTQSSRYLVKRTGEKVFLECVQDMDHENMFWYRQDPGLGLRLIYFSYDVKMKEKGDIPEGYSVSREKKERFSLILESASTNQTSMYLCASTGLAYEQYFGPGTRLTVT.

This clone was seen more than once but under ten times. The rearrangement links TRBV25-1 to TRBJ2-5; 9 bases map to TRBD1. J was trimmed by 5 bases and V by 2 bases; bases with no gene match: 6. The CDR3 totals 15 residues. Germline-derived CDR1 and CDR2 are MGHDK and SYGVNS. The CDR3 nucleotides read TGTGCCAGCAGTGAAGGACAGGGGAGTTGGGAGACCCAGTACTTC. The encoded protein is CASSEGQGSWETQYF.

The gene calls are TRBV28 and TRBJ1-2; 9 nucleotides align to TRBD1. From germline, CDR1 is MDHEN and CDR2 SYDVKM. With V trimmed by 2 bases and J by 9 bases, 7 bases remained unmatched. The CDR3 is 14 amino acids. CDR3 in amino acids: CASSLPTGGASYTF. Written as DNA, the CDR3 is TGTGCCAGCAGTTTACCAACAGGGGGCGCGAGCTACACCTTC.

This clone rates as medium-sized. J is TRBJ1-4 and V is TRBV28; D gene uncertain. This CDR3 is built from 12 residues. Germline V gives CDR1 MDHEN, CDR2 SYDVKM. Deletions cut 6 bases from V and 10 bases from J, with 12 bases between. The CDR3 reads CASSPPRGKLFF. Here the CDR3 DNA reads TGTGCCAGCAGCCCGCCCCGGGGAAAACTGTTTTTT.

The rearrangement joins TRBV18 to TRBJ2-7; tentatively, D is TRBD1 (5 bases). Trimming stripped 2 bases from V and 3 bases from J, with 14 bases between. The CDR3 consists of 15 residues. Germline CDR1 is KGHSH and CDR2 is LQKENI. This CDR3 reads CASSPFPGNDYEQYF. The CDR3 DNA reads TGTGCCAGCTCACCATTCCCAGGGAATGACTACGAGCAGTACTTC.

There are a few counts of this clone. This chain joins TRBV28 and TRBJ2-1, with 12 bases that match TRBD2. V lost 6 bases, J lost 8 bases, and 14 bases stayed unmatched. This CDR3 contains 17 residues. Germline V CDR1 and CDR2: MDHEN, SYDVKM. For the CDR3, the DNA is TGTGCCAGCAGCCAAACTAGCGGGAGGACAGTTAGAGATGAGCAGTTCTTC. Translating gives CASSQTSGRTVRDEQFF. Full variable domain (rest looked up from reference TRBV28 and TRBJ2-1): DVKVTQSSRYLVKRTGEKVFLECVQDMDHENMFWYRQDPGLGLRLIYFSYDVKMKEKGDIPEGYSVSREKKERFSLILESASTNQTSMYLCASSQTSGRTVRDEQFFGPGTRLTVL.

This clone was observed a handful of times. The chain uses TRBV6-2 or TRBV6-3 and TRBJ2-7, with unresolved D. The CDR3 is made up of 13 amino acids. The germline V and J ends were trimmed by 2 bases and 7 bases, with 12 bases remaining between them. Germline V gene data show CDR1 as MNHEY and CDR2 as SVGEGT. The CDR3 region is CASSYRLSWEQYF. In nucleotides, the CDR3 is TGTGCCAGCAGTTACCGACTCTCCTGGGAGCAGTACTTC.

V usage is TRBV5-4 and J usage is TRBJ2-7, with no clear D. The CDR3 extends over 12 amino acids. CDR1 and CDR2 (germline): SGHNT, YYREEE (reference sequence). With 0 bases removed from V and 3 bases from J, the gap between germline ends came to 4 bases. CDR3 loop: CASSLVNYEQYF. CDR3 sequence (DNA): TGTGCCAGCAGCTTGGTCAACTACGAGCAGTACTTC.

The V and J genes are TRBV7-9 and TRBJ2-3; D is ambiguous. Trimming took off 1 base at V and 7 bases at J, with 6 bases between the two ends. CDR1 and CDR2 from the germline V gene are SEHNR and FQNEAQ (reference sequence). This CDR3 has 12 amino acids. In DNA, the CDR3 is TGTGCCAGCAGCTTAGATTTTAATACGCAGTATTTT. Protein product: CASSLDFNTQYF.